This TCR beta chain was profiled in a study of PD-1 blockade in classical Hodgkin lymphoma. Study-level points and caveats: Reported baseline diversity: healthy donors highest, relapsed/refractory patients lowest.

All the patients suffered relapse after autologous stem cell transplantation, and brentuximab vedotin exposure differed. Germline CDR1 reads SGHRS; CDR2 reads YFSETQ. The CDR3 runs 14 residues. Deletions cut 0 bases from V and 2 bases from J, with 7 bases between. Details on this clone: Its antigen is still unknown.

TCRdb keeps only in-frame clones here, not all; method: immunoSEQ multiplex PCR. Found here are tens of thousands of clones, roughly 70% of them singletons; the top ten hold around 20%. Sequenced material: peripheral blood mononuclear cells (PBMCs), taken at baseline. This clonotype was sampled from a human donor with classical Hodgkin lymphoma. The chain has TRBV5-1 and TRBJ2-3; tentatively, D is TRBD1 (5 bases). DNA for the CDR3: TGCGCCAGCAGCTTGGCTGGACACACAGATACGCAGTATTTT. Its translation: CASSLAGHTDTQYF.